The 11 T cell receptor beta chains listed next were all sequenced from one sample in a study of T cell changes during pregnancy in multiple sclerosis. TCRdb's copy holds only in-frame clones and misses some; the assay was immunoSEQ multiplex PCR. The table has approximately 37,000 clones, about 95% seen once. Sequencing was performed on peripheral blood, taken in the third trimester of pregnancy. The receptors stem from a female donor with multiple sclerosis, enrolled in a pregnancy study.

This chain links TRBV4-3 with TRBJ2-3; 9 bases fit TRBD2. V gave up 2 bases and J gave up 8 bases; unmatched junction bases: 8. Germline V gives CDR1 LGHNA, CDR2 YSLEER. The CDR3 extends over 15 amino acids. The CDR3 bases are TGCGCCAGCAGCCAAAGAGCTAGCGGGGAACTTACGCAGTATTTT. As protein: CASSQRASGELTQYF.

The chain recombines TRBV27 with TRBJ2-7; 7 bases are a match to TRBD2. The germline gives CDR1 MNHEY, CDR2 SMNVEV (reference sequence). The CDR3 length is 15 residues. The V and J ends lost 3 bases and 1 base, in that order; junction bases with no gene match: 6. The DNA for the CDR3 is TGTGCCAGCAGTTTGGCGGGCGGGAGTTCCTACGAGCAGTACTTC. Its protein product is CASSLAGGSSYEQYF.

The chain combines TRBV4-2 with TRBJ2-7, with D maybe TRBD2 (7 bases). Trimming cost V 4 bases and J 0 bases, with 25 bases left between them. Germline V gives CDR1 LGHNA, CDR2 YNFKEQ. The CDR3 runs to 19 residues. CDR3 residues: CASSLTSGGAGGSSYEQYF. In DNA, the CDR3 is TGTGCCAGCAGCCTAACAAGTGGGGGCGCGGGCGGGAGCTCCTACGAGCAGTACTTC.

This sequence joins TRBV15 and TRBJ1-2, with 7 positions matching TRBD1. After removal of 0 bases from V and 8 bases from J, the junction contained 6 bases not matched to a gene. The germline V gene has CDR1 LNHNV and CDR2 YYDKDF (reference sequence). This CDR3 is 14 amino acids long. CDR3 bases: TGTGCCACCAGCAGAGACTCGACAGGGAGCGGCTACACCTTC. This codes for CATSRDSTGSGYTF. Together with reference TRBV15 and TRBJ1-2, the CDR3 gives the full variable domain: DAMVIQNPRYQVTQFGKPVTLSCSQTLNHNVMYWYQQKSSQAPKLLFHYYDKDFNNEADTPDNFQSRRPNTSFCFLDIRSPGLGDTAMYLCATSRDSTGSGYTFGSGTRLTVV.

The rearrangement links TRBV6-1 to TRBJ2-3; 10 positions agree with TRBD2. CDR1 MNHNS and CDR2 SASEGT come from the germline V gene. The length of the CDR3 is 15 residues. V shed 3 bases, J shed 5 bases, and the junction held 5 bases outside the gene matches. CDR3 DNA: TGTGCCAGCAGTGAGAGTCGACTAGCGGGAGATACGCAGTATTTT. This gives the protein CASSESRLAGDTQYF.

This chain uses TRBV27 with TRBJ2-7, with TRBD2 identical over 10 bases. The V gene's germline CDR1 is MNHEY and CDR2 SMNVEV (reference sequence). After removal of 4 bases from V and 5 bases from J, the junction contained 5 bases not matched to a gene. CDR3 length: 14 amino acids. This CDR3 is CASSSLAGVDEQYF. The CDR3 DNA is TGTGCCAGCAGTTCTCTAGCGGGAGTAGACGAGCAGTACTTC.

The chain recombines TRBV13 with TRBJ2-5, with TRBD2 identical over 13 bases. J was trimmed by 5 bases and V by 0 bases; bases with no gene match: 12. The CDR3 consists of 19 residues. Germline CDR1 is PRHDT and CDR2 is FYEKMQ (reference sequence). The DNA of the CDR3 is TGTGCCAGCAGCTTAGGAGGGACTAGCGGGGCGGCAAATGGGGAGACCCAGTACTTC. This encodes CASSLGGTSGAANGETQYF.

The V call is TRBV28, the J call TRBJ2-3, with 12 bases matching TRBD2. Germline CDR1 and CDR2: MDHEN and SYDVKM. The CDR3 has 21 residues. The J segment lost 0 bases and the V segment lost 5 bases, leaving 18 bases of the junction unmatched. CDR3 in DNA: TGTGCCAGCAGTGCCTGGGGGCTAGCGGGAGGGCAGGGAACTAGCACAGATACGCAGTATTTT. Translated, it gives CASSAWGLAGGQGTSTDTQYF. Full variable domain (rest looked up from reference TRBV28 and TRBJ2-3): DVKVTQSSRYLVKRTGEKVFLECVQDMDHENMFWYRQDPGLGLRLIYFSYDVKMKEKGDIPEGYSVSREKKERFSLILESASTNQTSMYLCASSAWGLAGGQGTSTDTQYFGPGTRLTVL.

This clone was found once. The chain carries TRBV9 and TRBJ1-2; D is perhaps TRBD1 (5 bases). CDR1 and CDR2 from the germline V gene are SGDLS and YYNGEE. V was shortened by 0 bases and J by 6 bases, with 9 bases between the two germline ends. This CDR3 is 13 amino acids long. The CDR3 DNA is TGTGCCAGCAGCGTAGGTGGGGGGAATGGCTACACCTTC. It encodes CASSVGGGNGYTF.

The rearrangement joins TRBV29-1 to TRBJ2-1; 11 bases map to TRBD2. With V trimmed by 6 bases and J by 4 bases, 11 bases remained unmatched. Germline CDR1 is SQVTM and CDR2 is ANQGSEA. The CDR3 is made up of 16 amino acids. The CDR3: CSVSLKVAGGYNEQFF. The CDR3 DNA is TGCAGCGTCTCGTTGAAGGTAGCGGGAGGGTACAATGAGCAGTTCTTC.

The chain combines TRBV6-1 with TRBJ1-5; no firm D call. Germline-derived CDR1 and CDR2 are MNHNS and SASEGT. The V end lost 7 bases, the J end lost 3 bases, and 10 bases lay between the germline ends. The CDR3 is 13 amino acids. This CDR3 is CASKNTNNQPQHF. In nucleotides, the CDR3 is TGTGCCAGCAAGAACACGAACAATCAGCCCCAGCATTTT.